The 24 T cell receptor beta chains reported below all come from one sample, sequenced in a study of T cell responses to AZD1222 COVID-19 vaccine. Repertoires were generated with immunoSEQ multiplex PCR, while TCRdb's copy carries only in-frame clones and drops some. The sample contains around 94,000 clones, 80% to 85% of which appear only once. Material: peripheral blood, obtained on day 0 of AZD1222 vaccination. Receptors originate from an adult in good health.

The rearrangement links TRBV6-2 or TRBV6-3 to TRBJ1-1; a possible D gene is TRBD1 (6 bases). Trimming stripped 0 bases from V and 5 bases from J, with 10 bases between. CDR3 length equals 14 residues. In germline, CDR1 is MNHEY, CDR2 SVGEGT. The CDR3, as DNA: TGTGCCAGCAGTTACTCGAGGACAGTGACTGAAGCTTTCTTT. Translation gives CASSYSRTVTEAFF.

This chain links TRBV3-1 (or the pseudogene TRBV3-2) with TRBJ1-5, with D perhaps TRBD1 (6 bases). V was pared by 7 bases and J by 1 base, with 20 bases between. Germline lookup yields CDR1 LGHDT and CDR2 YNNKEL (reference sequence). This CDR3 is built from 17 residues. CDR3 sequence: CASKGDLMWGSNQPQHF. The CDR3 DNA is TGTGCCAGCAAGGGGGACCTAATGTGGGGGAGCAATCAGCCCCAGCATTTT.

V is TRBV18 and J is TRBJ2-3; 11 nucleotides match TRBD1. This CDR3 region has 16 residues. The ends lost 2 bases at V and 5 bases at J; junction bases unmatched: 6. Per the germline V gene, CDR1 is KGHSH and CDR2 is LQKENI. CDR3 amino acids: CASSPIGQGARDTQYF. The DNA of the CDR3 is TGTGCCAGCTCACCAATCGGACAGGGGGCAAGAGATACGCAGTATTTT.

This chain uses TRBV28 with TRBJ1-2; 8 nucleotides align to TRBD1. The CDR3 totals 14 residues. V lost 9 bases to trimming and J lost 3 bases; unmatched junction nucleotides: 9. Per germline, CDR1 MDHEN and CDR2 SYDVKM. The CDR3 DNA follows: TGTGCCAGTTCCGTGGACAGGGCGGACTATGGCTACACCTTC. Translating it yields CASSVDRADYGYTF.

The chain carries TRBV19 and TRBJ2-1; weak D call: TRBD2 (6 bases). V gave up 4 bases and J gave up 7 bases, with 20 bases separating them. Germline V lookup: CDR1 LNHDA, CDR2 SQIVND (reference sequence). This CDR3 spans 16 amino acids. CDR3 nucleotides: TGTGCCAGTAGTAAGGGATTCGTACAGGCGGGAAATGAGCAGTTCTTC. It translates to CASSKGFVQAGNEQFF.

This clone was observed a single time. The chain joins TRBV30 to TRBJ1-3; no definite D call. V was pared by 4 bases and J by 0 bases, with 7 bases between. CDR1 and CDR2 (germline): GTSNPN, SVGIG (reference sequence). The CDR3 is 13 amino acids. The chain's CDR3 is CAWTAYSGNTIYF. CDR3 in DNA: TGTGCCTGGACAGCGTACTCTGGAAACACCATATATTTT.

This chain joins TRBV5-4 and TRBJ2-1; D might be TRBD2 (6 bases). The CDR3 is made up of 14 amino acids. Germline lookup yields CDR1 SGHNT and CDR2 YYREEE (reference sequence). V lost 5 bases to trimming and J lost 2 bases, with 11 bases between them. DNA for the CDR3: TGTGCCAGCAGTCCTGCGGGAACCTACAATGAGCAGTTCTTC. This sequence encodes CASSPAGTYNEQFF.

The CDR3 loop is CASSPKLAGGPETQYF. In DNA, the CDR3 is TGTGCCAGCAGCCCCAAACTAGCGGGGGGGCCGGAGACCCAGTACTTC. The J gene is TRBJ2-5, the V gene TRBV14; 13 nucleotides agree with TRBD2. V trimming: 4 bases; J trimming: 5 bases; junction bases outside the gene matches: 7. Germline CDR1 reads SGHDN; CDR2 reads FVKESK. CDR3 length: 16 amino acids.

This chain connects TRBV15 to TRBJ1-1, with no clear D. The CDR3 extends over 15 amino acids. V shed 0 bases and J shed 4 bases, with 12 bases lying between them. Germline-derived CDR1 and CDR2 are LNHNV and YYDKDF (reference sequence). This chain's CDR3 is CATSRDLAGGTEAFF. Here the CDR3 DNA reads TGTGCCACCAGCAGAGACCTAGCAGGCGGCACTGAAGCTTTCTTT.

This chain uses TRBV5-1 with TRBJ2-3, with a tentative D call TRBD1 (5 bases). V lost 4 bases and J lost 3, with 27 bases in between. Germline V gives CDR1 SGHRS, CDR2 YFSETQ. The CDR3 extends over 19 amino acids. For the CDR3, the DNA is TGCGCCAGCAGCAATGCCCAGGGCACCTATTCTAGGCGTACAGATACGCAGTATTTT. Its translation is CASSNAQGTYSRRTDTQYF.

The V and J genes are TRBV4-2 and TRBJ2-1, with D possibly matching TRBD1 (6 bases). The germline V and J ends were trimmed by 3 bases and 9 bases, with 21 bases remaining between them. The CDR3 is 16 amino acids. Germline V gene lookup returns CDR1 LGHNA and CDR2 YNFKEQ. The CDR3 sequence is CASSQDQGPVPIEQFF. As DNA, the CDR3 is TGTGCCAGCAGCCAGGATCAGGGGCCGGTCCCCATTGAGCAGTTCTTC.

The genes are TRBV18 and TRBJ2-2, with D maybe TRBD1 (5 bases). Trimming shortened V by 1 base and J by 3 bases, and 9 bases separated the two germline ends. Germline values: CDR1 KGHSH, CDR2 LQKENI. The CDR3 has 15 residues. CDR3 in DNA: TGTGCCAGCTCACCACAGGACATACACACCGGGGAGCTGTTTTTT. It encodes CASSPQDIHTGELFF.

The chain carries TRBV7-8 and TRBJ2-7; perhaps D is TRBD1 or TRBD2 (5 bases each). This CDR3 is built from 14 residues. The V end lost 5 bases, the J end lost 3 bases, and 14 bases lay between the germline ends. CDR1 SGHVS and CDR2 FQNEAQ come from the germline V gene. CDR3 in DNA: TGTGCCAGCAGCGACCCGGGACCGAACTACGAGCAGTACGTC. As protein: CASSDPGPNYEQYV.

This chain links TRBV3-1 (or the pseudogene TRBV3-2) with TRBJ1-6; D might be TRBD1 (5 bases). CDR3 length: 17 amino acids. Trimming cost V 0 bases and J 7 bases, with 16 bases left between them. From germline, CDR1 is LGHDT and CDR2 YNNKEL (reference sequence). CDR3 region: CASSQDVWRGRNSPLHF. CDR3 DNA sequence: TGTGCCAGCAGCCAAGATGTCTGGAGGGGCAGGAATTCACCCCTCCACTTT.

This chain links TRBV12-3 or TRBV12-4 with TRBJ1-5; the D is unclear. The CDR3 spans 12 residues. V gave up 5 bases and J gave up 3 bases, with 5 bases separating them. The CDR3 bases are TGTGCCAGCAGTGTTTTCAATCAGCCCCAGCATTTT. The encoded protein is CASSVFNQPQHF.

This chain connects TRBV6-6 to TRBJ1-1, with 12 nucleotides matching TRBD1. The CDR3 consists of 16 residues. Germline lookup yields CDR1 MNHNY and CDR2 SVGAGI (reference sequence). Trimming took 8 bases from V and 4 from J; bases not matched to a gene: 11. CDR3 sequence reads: CASRIPGQGAPTEAFF. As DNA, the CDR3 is TGTGCCAGCCGGATACCGGGACAGGGGGCGCCCACTGAAGCTTTCTTT.

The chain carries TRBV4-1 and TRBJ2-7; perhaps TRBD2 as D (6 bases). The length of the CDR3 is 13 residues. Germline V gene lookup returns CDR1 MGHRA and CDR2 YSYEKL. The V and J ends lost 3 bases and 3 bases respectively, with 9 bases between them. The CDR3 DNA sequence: TGCGCCAGCAGCCATAGCGGAAACTACGAGCAGTACTTC. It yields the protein CASSHSGNYEQYF.

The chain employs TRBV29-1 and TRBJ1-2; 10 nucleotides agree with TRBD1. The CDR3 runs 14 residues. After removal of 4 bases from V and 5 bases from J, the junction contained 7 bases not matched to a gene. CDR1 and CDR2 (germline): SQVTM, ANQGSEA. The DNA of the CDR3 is TGCAGCGTTGTGAGGACAGGGGGTTCATATGGCTACACCTTC. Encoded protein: CSVVRTGGSYGYTF.

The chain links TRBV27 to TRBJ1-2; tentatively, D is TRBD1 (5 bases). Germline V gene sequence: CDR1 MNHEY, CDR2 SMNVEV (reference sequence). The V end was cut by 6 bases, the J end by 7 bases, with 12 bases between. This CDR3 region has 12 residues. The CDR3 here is CASSQAGIGYTF. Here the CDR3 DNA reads TGTGCCAGCAGCCAGGCAGGGATTGGCTACACCTTC.

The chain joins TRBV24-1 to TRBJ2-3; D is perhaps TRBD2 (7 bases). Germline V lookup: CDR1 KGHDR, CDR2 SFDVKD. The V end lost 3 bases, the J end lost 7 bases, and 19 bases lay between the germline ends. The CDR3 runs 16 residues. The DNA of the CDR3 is TGTGCCACCAGTGATAATGGGGGGGGGCAAGTATATACGCAGTATTTT. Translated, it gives CATSDNGGGQVYTQYF.

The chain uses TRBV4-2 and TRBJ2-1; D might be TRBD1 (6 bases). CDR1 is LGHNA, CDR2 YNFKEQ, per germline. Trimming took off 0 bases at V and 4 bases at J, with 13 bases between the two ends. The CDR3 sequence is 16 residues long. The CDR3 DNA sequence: TGTGCCAGCAGCCAAGATTTGTCGACAGGATACAATGAGCAGTTCTTC. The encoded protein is CASSQDLSTGYNEQFF.

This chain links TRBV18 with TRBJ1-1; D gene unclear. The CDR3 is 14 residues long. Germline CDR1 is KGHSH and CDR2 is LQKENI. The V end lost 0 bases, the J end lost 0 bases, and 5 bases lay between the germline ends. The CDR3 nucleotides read TGTGCCAGCTCACCACCCTCCATGAACACTGAAGCTTTCTTT. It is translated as CASSPPSMNTEAFF.

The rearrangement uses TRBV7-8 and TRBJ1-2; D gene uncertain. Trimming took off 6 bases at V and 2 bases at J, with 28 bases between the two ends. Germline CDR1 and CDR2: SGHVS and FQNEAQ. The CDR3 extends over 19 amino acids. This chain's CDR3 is CASRSRRTLERGANYGYTF. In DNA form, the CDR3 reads TGTGCCAGCAGGTCTCGCCGAACTTTAGAGCGTGGAGCCAACTATGGCTACACCTTC.

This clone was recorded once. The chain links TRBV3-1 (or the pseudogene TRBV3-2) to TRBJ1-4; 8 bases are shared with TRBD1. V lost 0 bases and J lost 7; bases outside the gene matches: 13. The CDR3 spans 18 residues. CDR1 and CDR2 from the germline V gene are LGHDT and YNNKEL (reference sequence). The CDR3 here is CASSQEEQTGQDSEKLFF. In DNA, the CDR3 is TGTGCCAGCAGCCAAGAGGAACAAACGGGACAGGACAGTGAAAAACTGTTTTTT.